Listed here are 13 T cell receptor beta chains from one sample, sequenced in a study of low-dose radiotherapy and immunotherapy resistance in tumors (dated 2022 in TCRdb). The time point label corresponds to: before trial treatment. The instrument was an Illumina HiSeq 2500. To make first-strand cDNA, Superscript III was used along with a set of TRAV- and TRBV-specific primers so that both the TCRalpha and TCRbeta chains were covered. TCRs were amplified with Phusion for around 20 PCR cycles, with a constant-region primer paired with the adapter attached to the V primers. Using fastp at Q25 and MiXCR, TCRdb reprocessed the public reads and kept productive beta chains. Entries are consolidated by CDR3 protein sequence, retaining the most common genes and DNA. In all, the sample holds around 90,000 distinct CDR3 sequences, and approximately 19% of those were seen once. The top ten clones comprise 5.5% to 6% of the sample.

The source material was PBMCs, sampled before treatment. Source of these receptors: a male donor with prostate cancer.

The table lists this clonotype with many counts. J is TRBJ2-5 and V is TRBV29-1, with D possibly TRBD1 on 5 matching bases. V was pared by 4 bases and J by 2 bases, with 8 bases between. The CDR3 has 12 residues. From germline, CDR1 is SQVTM and CDR2 ANQGSEA. The CDR3 DNA follows: TGCAGCGTTGTTCGGACACAAGAGACCCAGTACTTC. Its protein is CSVVRTQETQYF.

This clonotype was counted at least ten times. The chain couples TRBV15 to TRBJ2-2; 11 bases fit TRBD2. The length of the CDR3 is 20 residues. Germline V gene data show CDR1 as LNHNV and CDR2 as YYDKDF (reference sequence). V was clipped by 0 bases and J by 4 bases; unmatched bases: 13. The CDR3 reads CATSRDLPLAGAQGTGELFF. The DNA for the CDR3 is TGTGCCACCAGCAGAGATTTGCCACTAGCGGGGGCCCAGGGCACCGGGGAGCTGTTTTTT.

The J gene is TRBJ2-1, the V gene TRBV5-1, with 10 bases identical to TRBD2. The germline V gene encodes CDR1 SGHRS and CDR2 YFSETQ. CDR3 length: 14 amino acids. J was trimmed by 8 bases and V by 0 bases; bases with no gene match: 2. CDR3 residues: CASSLALAGDEQFF. The CDR3 DNA reads TGCGCCAGCAGCTTGGCCCTAGCGGGAGATGAGCAGTTCTTC. The variable domain in full, with the rest retrieved from reference TRBV5-1 and TRBJ2-1, is KAGVTQTPRYLIKTRGQQVTLSCSPISGHRSVSWYQQTPGQGLQFLFEYFSETQRNKGNFPGRFSGRQFSNSRSEMNVSTLELGDSALYLCASSLALAGDEQFFGPGTRLTVL.

Ten or more counts support this clonotype. The genes are TRBV30 and TRBJ2-1; the D gene is possibly TRBD1 (7 bases). Per germline, CDR1 GTSNPN and CDR2 SVGIG (reference sequence). This CDR3 has 15 amino acids. V was trimmed by 3 bases and J by 7 bases, leaving 19 bases between them. Written as DNA, the CDR3 is TGTGCCTGGAGGGTACTAGCAGGGGGGACTAATGAGCAGTTCTTC. Residues: CAWRVLAGGTNEQFF.

This clonotype has a count of ten or more. The CDR3 loop is CASSDTRGVTGELFF. CDR3 nucleotide sequence: TGTGCCAGCAGTGACACAAGGGGGGTCACCGGGGAGCTGTTTTTT. J is TRBJ2-2 and V is TRBV25-1; either TRBD1 or TRBD2 may supply D (6 bases each). The CDR3 covers 15 residues. Trimming took off 3 bases at V and 4 bases at J, with 12 bases between the two ends. Looked up from germline, CDR1 is MGHDK and CDR2 is SYGVNS.

The sample holds a few counts of this clonotype. V and J are TRBV6-1 and TRBJ2-1; 11 nucleotides agree with TRBD2. Trimming cost V 7 bases and J 0 bases; bases outside gene matches: 8. This CDR3 is built from 17 residues. CDR1 is MNHNS and CDR2 is SASEGT in the germline V gene. CDR3 sequence reads: CASKAGLADSSYNEQFF. CDR3 DNA sequence: TGTGCCAGCAAAGCGGGACTAGCGGATAGCTCCTACAATGAGCAGTTCTTC.

This clonotype has a count of ten or more. V is TRBV6-5 and J is TRBJ1-2; D is unclear. This CDR3 is 13 amino acids long. Germline V gene lookup returns CDR1 MNHEY and CDR2 SVGAGI. V lost 2 bases to trimming and J lost 4 bases, with 8 bases between them. The CDR3, as DNA: TGTGCCAGCAGTTACATTGGCAGCTATGGCTACACCTTC. This encodes CASSYIGSYGYTF.

This clonotype has at least ten counts. This chain links TRBV28 with TRBJ2-7; 10 positions agree with TRBD2. The CDR3 has 15 amino acids. V lost 5 bases to trimming and J lost 3 bases; unmatched junction nucleotides: 7. Germline CDR1 and CDR2: MDHEN and SYDVKM. CDR3 DNA sequence: TGTGCCAGCAGTCTTCAGGCTAGCGGGAGCTACGAGCAGTACTTC. Amino acids: CASSLQASGSYEQYF.

In its sample, this clonotype was seen many times. As DNA, the CDR3 is TGCGCCAGCGGCCGGGACAGGGTCGATGGTGAGCAGTTCTTC. It specifies CASGRDRVDGEQFF. The chain is built from TRBV5-1 and TRBJ2-1; 9 bases fit TRBD1. J gave up 9 bases and V 7 bases, and 11 bases lay outside the gene matches. CDR1 is SGHRS, CDR2 YFSETQ, per germline. The CDR3 length is 14 residues.

The table lists this clonotype with a few counts. The genes are TRBV18 and TRBJ2-7, with D possibly matching TRBD1 (6 bases). The CDR3 contains 15 residues. Germline V gives CDR1 KGHSH, CDR2 LQKENI. V gave up 5 bases and J gave up 2 bases, with 16 bases separating them. The CDR3 region has the DNA TGTGCCAGCTCAGCGACGACAGGCCCCACCTACGAGCAGTACTTC. It translates to CASSATTGPTYEQYF. Full variable domain (missing parts from reference TRBV18 and TRBJ2-7): NAGVMQNPRHLVRRRGQEARLRCSPMKGHSHVYWYRQLPEEGLKFMVYLQKENIIDESGMPKERFSAEFPKEGPSILRIQQVVRGDSAAYFCASSATTGPTYEQYFGPGTRLTVT.

Ten or more counts support this clonotype. The gene calls are TRBV7-8 and TRBJ1-2, with D possibly TRBD1 on 6 matching bases. This CDR3 has 15 amino acids. The germline V and J ends were trimmed by 4 bases and 5 bases, with 17 bases remaining between them. CDR1 and CDR2 from the germline V gene are SGHVS and FQNEAQ. DNA of the CDR3: TGTGCCAGCAGCTCCATAAAAGAGGACAGATATGGCTACACCTTC. As protein: CASSSIKEDRYGYTF.

The sample holds many counts of this clonotype. This rearrangement joins TRBV7-8 to TRBJ1-6, with 8 bases identical to TRBD1. The CDR3 runs to 14 residues. Trimming cost V 7 bases and J 7 bases; bases outside gene matches: 6. CDR1 is SGHVS, CDR2 FQNEAQ, per germline. CDR3: CASTMGQENSPLHF. Written as DNA, the CDR3 is TGTGCCAGCACCATGGGACAGGAGAATTCACCCCTCCACTTT. The full variable domain, completed using reference TRBV7-8 and TRBJ1-6, is GAGVSQSPRYKVAKRGQDVALRCDPISGHVSLFWYQQALGQGPEFLTYFQNEAQLDKSGLPSDRFFAERPEGSVSTLKIQRTQQEDSAVYLCASTMGQENSPLHFGNGTRLTVT.

The chain is built from TRBV7-9 and TRBJ2-7; D possibly matches TRBD1 or TRBD2 (5 bases each). Trimming pared 5 bases from V and 3 bases from J, leaving 17 bases between. This CDR3 spans 15 amino acids. Germline V gene sequence: CDR1 SEHNR, CDR2 FQNEAQ (reference sequence). The CDR3 is CASSLVTGTFYEQYF. The CDR3 region has the DNA TGTGCCAGCAGCCTCGTTACCGGGACCTTCTACGAGCAGTACTTC.